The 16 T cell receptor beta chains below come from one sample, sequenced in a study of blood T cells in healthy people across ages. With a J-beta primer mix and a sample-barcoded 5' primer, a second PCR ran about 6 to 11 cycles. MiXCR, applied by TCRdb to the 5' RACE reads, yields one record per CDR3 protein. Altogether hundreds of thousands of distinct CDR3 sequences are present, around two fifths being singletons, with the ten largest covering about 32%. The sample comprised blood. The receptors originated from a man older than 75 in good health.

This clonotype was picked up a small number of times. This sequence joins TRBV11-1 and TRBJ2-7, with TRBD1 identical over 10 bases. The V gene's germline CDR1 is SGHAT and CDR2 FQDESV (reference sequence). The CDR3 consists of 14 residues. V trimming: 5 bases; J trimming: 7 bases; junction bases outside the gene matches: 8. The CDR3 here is CASSVVGQGSEQYF. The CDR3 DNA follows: TGTGCCAGCAGCGTTGTGGGACAGGGGTCGGAGCAGTACTTC.

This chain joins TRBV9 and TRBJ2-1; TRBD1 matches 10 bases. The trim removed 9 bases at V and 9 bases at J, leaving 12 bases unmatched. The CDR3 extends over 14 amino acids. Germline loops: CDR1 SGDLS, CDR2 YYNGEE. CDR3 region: CATAGTGAGSEQFF. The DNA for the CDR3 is TGTGCCACCGCCGGGACAGGGGCTGGTAGTGAGCAGTTCTTC.

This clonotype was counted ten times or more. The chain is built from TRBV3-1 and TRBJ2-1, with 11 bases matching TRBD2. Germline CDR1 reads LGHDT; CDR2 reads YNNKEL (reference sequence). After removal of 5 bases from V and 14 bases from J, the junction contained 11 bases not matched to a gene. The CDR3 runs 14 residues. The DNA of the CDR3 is TGTGCCAGCAGCTCGGGGGCGACTAGCGGGATGAAGTTCTTC. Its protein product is CASSSGATSGMKFF.

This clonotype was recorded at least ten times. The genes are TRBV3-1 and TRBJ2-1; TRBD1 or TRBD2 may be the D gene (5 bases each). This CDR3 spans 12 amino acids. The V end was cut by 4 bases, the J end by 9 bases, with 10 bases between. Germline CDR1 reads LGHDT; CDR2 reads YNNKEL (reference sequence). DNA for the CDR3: TGTGCCAGCAGCCGGGGGTCAGTTGAGCAGTTCTTC. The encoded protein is CASSRGSVEQFF.

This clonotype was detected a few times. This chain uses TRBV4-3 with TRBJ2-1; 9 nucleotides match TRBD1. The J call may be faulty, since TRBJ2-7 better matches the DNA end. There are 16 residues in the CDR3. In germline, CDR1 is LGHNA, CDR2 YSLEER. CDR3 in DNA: TGCGCCAGCAGCCGACAGGGGGGGGGATCCTACAATGAGCAGTACTTC. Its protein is CASSRQGGGSYNEQYF.

For the CDR3, the DNA is TGTGCCAGCAGCCAACTCGGTGCTATCGAACCGTCCGAGCAGTACTTC. The encoded protein is CASSQLGAIEPSEQYF. This chain uses TRBV6-2 or TRBV6-3 with TRBJ2-7; D is undetermined. Trimming shortened V by 6 bases and J by 6 bases, and 24 bases separated the two germline ends. In germline, CDR1 is MNHEY, CDR2 SVGEGT. CDR3 length: 16 residues.

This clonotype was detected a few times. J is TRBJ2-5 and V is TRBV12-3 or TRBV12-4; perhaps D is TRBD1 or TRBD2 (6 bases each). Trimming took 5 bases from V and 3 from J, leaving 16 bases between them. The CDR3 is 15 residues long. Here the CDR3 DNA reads TGTGCCAGCAGTCCCTTGGGGGCGGGGAAAGAGACCCAGTACTTC. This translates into CASSPLGAGKETQYF.

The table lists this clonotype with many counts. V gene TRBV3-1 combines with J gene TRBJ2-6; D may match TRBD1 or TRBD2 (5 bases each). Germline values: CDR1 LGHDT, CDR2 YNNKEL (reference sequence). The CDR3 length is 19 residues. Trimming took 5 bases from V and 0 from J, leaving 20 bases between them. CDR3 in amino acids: CASSTGLRAAYSGANVLTF. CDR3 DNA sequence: TGTGCCAGCAGCACAGGCCTCCGAGCGGCCTACTCTGGGGCCAACGTCCTGACTTTC.

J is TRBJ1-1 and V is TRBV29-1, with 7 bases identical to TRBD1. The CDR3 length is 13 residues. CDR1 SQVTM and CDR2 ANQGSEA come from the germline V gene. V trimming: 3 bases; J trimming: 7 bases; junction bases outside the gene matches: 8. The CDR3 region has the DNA TGCAGCGTTGAGCCGAGAGGGGGCTTTGAAGCTTTCTTT. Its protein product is CSVEPRGGFEAFF.

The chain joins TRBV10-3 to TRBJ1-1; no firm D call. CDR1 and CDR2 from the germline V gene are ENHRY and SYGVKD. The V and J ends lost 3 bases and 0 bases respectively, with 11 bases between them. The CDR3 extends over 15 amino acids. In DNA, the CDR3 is TGTGCCATCAGTGAAAAGAGAGGTGTGAACACTGAAGCTTTCTTT. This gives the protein CAISEKRGVNTEAFF.

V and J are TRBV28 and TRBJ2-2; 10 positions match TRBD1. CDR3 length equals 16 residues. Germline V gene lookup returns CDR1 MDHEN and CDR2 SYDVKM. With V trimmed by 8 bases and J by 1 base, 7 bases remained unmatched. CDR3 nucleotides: TGTGCCAGCGGCCTAGGACAGGGGGGGAACACCGGGGAGCTGTTTTTT. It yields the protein CASGLGQGGNTGELFF.

The CDR3 DNA sequence: TGTGCCAGCACTCAGACAGGGTCCTATGGCTACACCTTC. It is translated as CASTQTGSYGYTF. The rearrangement joins TRBV6-5 to TRBJ1-2, with 7 positions matching TRBD1. The CDR3 covers 13 residues. CDR1 and CDR2 from the germline V gene are MNHEY and SVGAGI. The junction had 6 bases not matched to a gene; V was cut back by 7 bases and J by 4 bases.

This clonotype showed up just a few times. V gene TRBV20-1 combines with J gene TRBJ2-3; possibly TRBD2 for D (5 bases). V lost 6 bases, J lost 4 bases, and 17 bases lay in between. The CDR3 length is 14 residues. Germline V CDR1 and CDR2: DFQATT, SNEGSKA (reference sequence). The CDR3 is CSASGPFRADTQYF. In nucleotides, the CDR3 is TGCAGTGCCAGCGGTCCATTTCGGGCAGATACGCAGTATTTT.

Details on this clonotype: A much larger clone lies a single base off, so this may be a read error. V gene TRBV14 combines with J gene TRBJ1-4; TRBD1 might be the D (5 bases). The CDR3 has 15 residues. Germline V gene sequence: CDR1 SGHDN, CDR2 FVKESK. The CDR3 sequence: CASSRSGLTNGKLFF. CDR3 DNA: TGTGCCAGCAGTAGATCGGGGCTGACTAATGGAAAACTGTTTTTT.

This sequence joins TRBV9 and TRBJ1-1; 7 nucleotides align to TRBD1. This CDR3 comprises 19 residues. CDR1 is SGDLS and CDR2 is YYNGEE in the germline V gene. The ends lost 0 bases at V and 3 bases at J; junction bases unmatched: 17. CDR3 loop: CASSVARQGGGEQDTEAFF. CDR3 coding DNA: TGTGCCAGCAGCGTAGCTCGACAGGGAGGGGGGGAGCAGGACACTGAAGCTTTCTTT.

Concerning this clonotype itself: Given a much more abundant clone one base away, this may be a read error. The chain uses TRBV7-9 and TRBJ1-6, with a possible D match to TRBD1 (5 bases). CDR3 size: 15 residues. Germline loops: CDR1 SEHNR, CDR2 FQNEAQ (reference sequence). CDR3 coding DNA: TGTGCCTGCAGCTTTCAGAGGCAGGGCTATTCACCCCTCCACTTT. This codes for CACSFQRQGYSPLHF.